The 10 T cell receptor beta chains given below trace back to one sample, sequenced in a study of T cells expressing NK-cell markers. TCRdb derives one entry per CDR3 protein from the 5' RACE reads, leaving out DNA. The sample includes about 150,000 distinct CDR3 sequences. The sequenced sample was blood T cells: a sorted CD56 or NKG2C T cell subset, CD4+ or CD8+ T cells, or bulk PBMC T cells (not recorded which). These receptors all come from a woman between 45 and 65 years old in good health.

The chain has TRBV24-1 and TRBJ2-3. The CDR3 spans 14 residues. CDR1 and CDR2 from the germline V gene are KGHDR and SFDVKD. CDR3 in amino acids: CATSEGMSTDTQYF.

This rearrangement joins TRBV10-2 to TRBJ1-1. CDR3 size: 15 residues. Germline CDR1 is WSHSY and CDR2 is SAAADI. The CDR3 loop reads CASSDSPGEDTEAFF.

The chain links TRBV7-3 to TRBJ2-1; TCRdb's D call of TRBD1 is untestable without DNA. The CDR3 totals 15 residues. Germline-derived CDR1 and CDR2 are SGHTA and FQGTGA. CDR3 in amino acids: CASSSAAGANNEQFF.

V usage is TRBV4-1 and J usage is TRBJ2-1; the D call from TCRdb, TRBD1, cannot be confirmed without DNA. Germline loops: CDR1 MGHRA, CDR2 YSYEKL. The CDR3 runs 14 residues. The CDR3 protein is CASSLDRGRSEQFF.

The V call is TRBV4-1, the J call TRBJ2-1; absent DNA, TCRdb's TRBD1 call cannot be checked. The CDR3 consists of 14 residues. Germline V lookup: CDR1 MGHRA, CDR2 YSYEKL. The CDR3 sequence is CASSPPGEAREQFF.

The chain has TRBV4-2 and TRBJ1-1; TCRdb selects TRBD1, and the lack of DNA leaves this call unchecked. CDR1 is LGHNA, CDR2 YNFKEQ, per germline. CDR3 length equals 17 residues. CDR3 region: CASSQDFVGAVNTEAFF.

The rearrangement uses TRBV9 and TRBJ2-2; TCRdb's D call, TRBD2, is unchecked because there is no DNA. Per the germline V gene, CDR1 is SGDLS and CDR2 is YYNGEE. CDR3 size: 17 residues. This CDR3 is CASSVGLWEGLTGELFF.

This CDR3 reads CASSVDRGQGEQYF. This sequence joins TRBV5-1 and TRBJ2-7; the D call of TRBD1 rests on TCRdb alone, since no DNA is present to check it. The germline V gene encodes CDR1 SGHRS and CDR2 YFSETQ. This CDR3 has 14 residues.

This rearrangement joins TRBV7-9 to TRBJ2-3; the TCRdb D gene call, TRBD2, has no DNA to confirm it. The CDR3 extends over 14 amino acids. Germline V lookup: CDR1 SEHNR, CDR2 FQNEAQ (reference sequence). CDR3 protein: CASRGDSYTDTQYF. Full variable domain (remainder filled in from reference TRBV7-9 and TRBJ2-3): DTGVSQNPRHKITKRGQNVTFRCDPISEHNRLYWYRQTLGQGPEFLTYFQNEAQLEKSRLLSDRFSAERPKGSFSTLEIQRTEQGDSAMYLCASRGDSYTDTQYFGPGTRLTVL.

The J gene is TRBJ1-4, the V gene TRBV25-1. Germline CDR1 is MGHDK and CDR2 is SYGVNS. CDR3 length: 12 amino acids. The CDR3 loop is CASSEINEKLFF.